Sequencing of this TCR beta chain was carried out in a study of blood T cell repertoires in COVID-19. Study overall: Sites across the United States, Italy and Spain contributed samples from acute and convalescent COVID-19.

Original data processing: Reference gene primers were amplified, and this amplification served to estimate nucleated cell counts. Clones were read by immunoSEQ multiplex PCR, and TCRdb kept only the in-frame ones, dropping some. V, J and clone size were drawn from that table, and D and trimming were deduced from the DNA. Of roughly 190,000 clones in the sample, 87% were seen once. The germline CDR1 and CDR2 sequences are MNHEY and SMNVEV (reference sequence). V shed 1 base and J shed 4 bases, with 10 bases lying between them. This CDR3 contains 15 residues. Sequencing used peripheral blood. The sequence was obtained from a man aged 18 to 30 with active or convalescent COVID-19. The gene calls are TRBV27 and TRBJ1-4; D ambiguous. DNA for the CDR3: TGTGCCAGCAGTTTATGGGCAAGGATTAATGAAAAACTGTTTTTT. This translates into CASSLWARINEKLFF.